The 11 T cell receptor beta chains listed next were all sequenced from one sample in a study of blood T cell repertoires in COVID-19. The assay was immunoSEQ multiplex PCR, and TCRdb's table has in-frame clones only and misses some. This sample has 120,000 to 150,000 clones, with approximately 90% found just once. Sequenced material: PBMCs or T cells enriched from blood (not recorded which). Source of these receptors: a woman in her 30s with acute COVID-19.

This rearrangement joins TRBV25-1 to TRBJ1-4; 10 bases map to TRBD1. The CDR3 extends over 16 amino acids. The J segment lost 6 bases and the V segment lost 4 bases, leaving 8 bases of the junction unmatched. Germline V gene sequence: CDR1 MGHDK, CDR2 SYGVNS. CDR3 DNA: TGTGCCAGCAGTGGACACGGAGGACAGGGGGATGAAAAACTGTTTTTT. Protein product: CASSGHGGQGDEKLFF.

The rearrangement joins TRBV10-3 to TRBJ1-1; D uncertain. This CDR3 has 16 residues. Trimming removed 4 bases at V and 3 bases at J, with 18 bases between. Per germline, CDR1 ENHRY and CDR2 SYGVKD. The CDR3 loop reads CAISAKGRQRDTEAFF. DNA of the CDR3: TGTGCCATCAGTGCCAAGGGCCGTCAGAGGGACACTGAAGCTTTCTTT.

The CDR3 is CASSLFAGPEAFF. DNA for the CDR3: TGTGCCAGCAGTTTATTTGCGGGCCCTGAAGCTTTCTTT. The chain is built from TRBV28 and TRBJ1-1; D remains ambiguous. With 1 base removed from V and 6 bases from J, the gap between germline ends came to 9 bases. CDR3 size: 13 residues. Germline V gene sequence: CDR1 MDHEN, CDR2 SYDVKM.

This chain uses TRBV20-1 with TRBJ2-1; no firm D call. CDR1 is DFQATT, CDR2 SNEGSKA, per germline (reference sequence). The CDR3 has 11 residues. V was shortened by 1 base and J by 6 bases, with 4 bases between the two germline ends. The DNA of the CDR3 is TGCAGTGCTAGAGGACTCAATGAGCAGTTCTTC. This gives the protein CSARGLNEQFF.

The V and J genes are TRBV7-8 and TRBJ2-1, with TRBD2 matching 9 bases. The CDR3 contains 17 residues. V lost 5 bases to trimming and J lost 4 bases; unmatched junction nucleotides: 12. Looked up from germline, CDR1 is SGHVS and CDR2 is FQNEAQ. CDR3 region: CASSALAGDWAYNEQFF. The CDR3 region has the DNA TGTGCCAGCAGCGCCTTAGCGGGGGACTGGGCTTACAATGAGCAGTTCTTC.

This sequence joins TRBV5-1 and TRBJ2-3, with D possibly matching TRBD2 (7 bases). Per the germline V gene, CDR1 is SGHRS and CDR2 is YFSETQ. CDR3 length: 16 residues. V gave up 3 bases and J gave up 1 base, with 15 bases separating them. This CDR3 reads CASSSAGAGGTDTQYF. The CDR3 coding sequence is TGCGCCAGCAGCTCCGCGGGGGCTGGGGGCACAGATACGCAGTATTTT.

This clone was picked up a small number of times. The rearrangement joins TRBV4-2 to TRBJ1-6; the match to TRBD1 covers 7 bases. Per the germline V gene, CDR1 is LGHNA and CDR2 is YNFKEQ. The CDR3 has 15 amino acids. V lost 0 bases to trimming and J lost 8 bases; unmatched junction nucleotides: 4. The CDR3 coding sequence is TGTGCCAGCAGCCAAGAAAGGGGGCTGGATTCACCCCTCCACTTT. Residues: CASSQERGLDSPLHF.

The sample holds a few counts of this clone. The gene calls are TRBV4-3 and TRBJ2-1; 10 positions agree with TRBD2. V dropped 1 base and J dropped 2; count of bases not matched to a gene: 2. The CDR3 runs 16 residues. The germline CDR1 and CDR2 sequences are LGHNA and YSLEER. This CDR3 reads CASSQGSGRAYNEQFF. The CDR3 DNA reads as TGCGCCAGCAGCCAAGGGAGCGGGAGGGCCTACAATGAGCAGTTCTTC.

The V call is TRBV3-1 (or the pseudogene TRBV3-2), the J call TRBJ2-7, with 8 bases that match TRBD2. The germline V gene has CDR1 LGHDT and CDR2 YNNKEL (reference sequence). The trim removed 0 bases at V and 0 bases at J, leaving 4 bases unmatched. The CDR3 is 16 residues long. The CDR3 loop is CASSQDAGRASYEQYF. In nucleotides, the CDR3 is TGTGCCAGCAGCCAAGATGCCGGGAGGGCCTCCTACGAGCAGTACTTC.

J is TRBJ2-7 and V is TRBV5-6, with 7 bases aligning to TRBD1. CDR3 size: 14 residues. The V gene end was trimmed by 3 bases and the J gene end by 0 bases; junction bases not matched to a gene: 3. Germline CDR1 is SGHDT and CDR2 is YYEEEE. The CDR3 bases are TGTGCCAGCAGCTGGGACAGATCCTCCTACGAGCAGTACTTC. It codes for CASSWDRSSYEQYF.

The rearrangement uses TRBV7-3 and TRBJ2-2; perhaps TRBD1 as D (6 bases). Trimming took off 9 bases at V and 4 bases at J, with 12 bases between the two ends. In germline, CDR1 is SGHTA, CDR2 FQGTGA. This CDR3 has 13 residues. CDR3: CASGQGSTGELFF. For the CDR3, the DNA is TGTGCCAGTGGGCAGGGGAGCACCGGGGAGCTGTTTTTT.